Sequencing of this T cell receptor beta chain was carried out in a study of radiotherapy plus CTLA-4 blockade in lung cancer. Study information: With approximately 30% of patients having disease control, objective responses were seen in about 19%.

Method: immunoSEQ multiplex PCR; TCRdb's copy keeps in-frame clones and lacks some. The table has about 82,000 clones, around 72% seen once. Notes on the study in general: Clones derived from tumor TCRs expanded in blood after radiotherapy plus ipilimumab. The authors reported that early blood T cell clone dynamics, with interferon-beta, best predicted response.

This clone has only a few counts. Its specificity is unknown. Other DNA variants within this sample encode the same CDR3. Chemo-refractory metastatic non-small-cell lung cancer patients received focal radiation with ipilimumab CTLA-4 blockade. CDR1 is MDHEN and CDR2 is SYDVKM in the germline V gene. There are 14 residues in the CDR3. The V segment lost 6 bases and the J segment 2 bases; nucleotides outside the gene matches: 7. The chain has TRBV28 and TRBJ2-7, with 7 bases that match TRBD1. Sequenced material: peripheral blood, taken from a patient treated with radiotherapy plus ipilimumab. The sequence derives from a human donor with non-small cell lung cancer that progressed on radiotherapy plus ipilimumab. The CDR3 sequence: CASSPDRAPYEQYF. The CDR3 coding sequence is TGTGCCAGCAGCCCCGACAGGGCCCCCTACGAGCAGTACTTC.